This TCR beta chain derives from a study of immune characterization of retroperitoneal liposarcoma. TCRdb fed the PCR reads into MiXCR, producing one record per CDR3 protein. The repertoire consists of 7,000 to 8,000 distinct CDR3 sequences, with 25% to 35% occurring once and the leading ten covering over 12%. V was cut by 5 bases and J by 11 bases, with 27 bases left in between. Per germline, CDR1 SGHVS and CDR2 FQNEAQ. The CDR3 is made up of 16 amino acids. The receptor's source is a male donor with retroperitoneal liposarcoma. This sequence joins TRBV7-8 and TRBJ2-5; unclear D gene. Specimen: blood. CDR3 DNA: TGTGCCAGCAGCCCACTCAACAGACCTAAGCTCGATGAGCAGTACTTC. Translating gives CASSPLNRPKLDEQYF.